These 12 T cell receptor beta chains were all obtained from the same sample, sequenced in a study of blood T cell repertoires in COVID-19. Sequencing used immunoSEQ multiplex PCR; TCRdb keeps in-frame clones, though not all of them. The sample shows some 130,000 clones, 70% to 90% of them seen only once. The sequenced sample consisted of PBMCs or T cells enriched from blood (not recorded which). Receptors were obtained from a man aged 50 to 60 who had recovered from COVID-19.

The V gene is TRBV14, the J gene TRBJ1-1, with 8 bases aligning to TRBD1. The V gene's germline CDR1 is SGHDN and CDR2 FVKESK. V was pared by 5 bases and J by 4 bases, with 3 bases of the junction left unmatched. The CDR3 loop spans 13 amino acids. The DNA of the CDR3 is TGTGCCAGCAGCAGGACAGGGACCACTGAAGCTTTCTTT. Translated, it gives CASSRTGTTEAFF.

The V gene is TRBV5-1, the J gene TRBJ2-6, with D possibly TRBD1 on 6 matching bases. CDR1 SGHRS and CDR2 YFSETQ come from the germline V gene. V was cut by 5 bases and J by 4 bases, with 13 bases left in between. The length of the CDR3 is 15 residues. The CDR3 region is CASSPQGRGANVLTF. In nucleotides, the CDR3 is TGCGCCAGCAGTCCCCAGGGGAGAGGGGCCAACGTCCTGACTTTC.

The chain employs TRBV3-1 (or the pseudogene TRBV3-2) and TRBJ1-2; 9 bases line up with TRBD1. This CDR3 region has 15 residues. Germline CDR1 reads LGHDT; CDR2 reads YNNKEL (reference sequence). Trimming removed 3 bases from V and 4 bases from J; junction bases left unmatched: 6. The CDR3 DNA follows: TGTGCCAGCAGCCATACAGGGGGCGCGGGCTATGGCTACACCTTC. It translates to CASSHTGGAGYGYTF.

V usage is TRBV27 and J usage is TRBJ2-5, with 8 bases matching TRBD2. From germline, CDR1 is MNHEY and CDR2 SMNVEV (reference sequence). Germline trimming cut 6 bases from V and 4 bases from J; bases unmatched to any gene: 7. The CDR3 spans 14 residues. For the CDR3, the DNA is TGTGCCAGCAGCCCCCTTCTAGCGGGAGAGACCCAGTACTTC. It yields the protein CASSPLLAGETQYF.

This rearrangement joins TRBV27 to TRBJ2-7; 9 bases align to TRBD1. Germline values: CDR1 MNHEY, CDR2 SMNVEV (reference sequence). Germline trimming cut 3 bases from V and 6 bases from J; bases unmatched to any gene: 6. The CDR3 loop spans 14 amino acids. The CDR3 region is CASSLKGQGFEQYV. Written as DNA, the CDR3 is TGTGCCAGCAGTTTGAAGGGACAGGGTTTCGAGCAGTACGTC.

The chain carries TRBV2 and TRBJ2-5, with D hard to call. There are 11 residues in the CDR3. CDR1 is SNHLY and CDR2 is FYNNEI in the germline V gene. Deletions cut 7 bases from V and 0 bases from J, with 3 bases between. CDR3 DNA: TGTGCCAGCACGTACCAAGAGACCCAGTACTTC. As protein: CASTYQETQYF. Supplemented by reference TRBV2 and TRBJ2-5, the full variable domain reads EPEVTQTPSHQVTQMGQEVILRCVPISNHLYFYWYRQILGQKVEFLVSFYNNEISEKSEIFDDQFSVERPDGSNFTLKIRSTKLEDSAMYFCASTYQETQYFGPGTRLLVL.

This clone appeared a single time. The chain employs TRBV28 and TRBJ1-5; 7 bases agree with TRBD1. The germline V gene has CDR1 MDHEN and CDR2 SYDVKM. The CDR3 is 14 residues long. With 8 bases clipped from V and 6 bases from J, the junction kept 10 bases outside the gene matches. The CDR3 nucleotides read TGTGCCAGCTTCGACAGGGCCGCGGGTCAGCCCCAGCATTTT. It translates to CASFDRAAGQPQHF. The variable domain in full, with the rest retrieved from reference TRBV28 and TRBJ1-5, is DVKVTQSSRYLVKRTGEKVFLECVQDMDHENMFWYRQDPGLGLRLIYFSYDVKMKEKGDIPEGYSVSREKKERFSLILESASTNQTSMYLCASFDRAAGQPQHFGDGTRLSIL.

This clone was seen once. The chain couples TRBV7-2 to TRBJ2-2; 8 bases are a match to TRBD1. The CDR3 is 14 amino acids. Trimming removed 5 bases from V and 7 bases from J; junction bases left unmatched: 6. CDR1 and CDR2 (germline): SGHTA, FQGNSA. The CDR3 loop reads CASSHSTGVGELFF. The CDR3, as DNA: TGTGCCAGCAGCCACTCGACAGGGGTCGGGGAGCTGTTTTTT. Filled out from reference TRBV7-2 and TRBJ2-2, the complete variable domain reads GAGVSQSPSNKVTEKGKDVELRCDPISGHTALYWYRQSLGQGLEFLIYFQGNSAPDKSGLPSDRFSAERTGGSVSTLTIQRTQQEDSAVYLCASSHSTGVGELFFGEGSRLTVL.

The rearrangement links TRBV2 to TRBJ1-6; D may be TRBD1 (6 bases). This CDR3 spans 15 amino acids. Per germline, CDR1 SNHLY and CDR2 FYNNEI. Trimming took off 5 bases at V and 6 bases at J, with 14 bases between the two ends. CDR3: CASSSTGHPNSPLHF. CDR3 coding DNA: TGTGCCAGCAGTTCGACGGGACACCCTAATTCACCCCTCCACTTT.

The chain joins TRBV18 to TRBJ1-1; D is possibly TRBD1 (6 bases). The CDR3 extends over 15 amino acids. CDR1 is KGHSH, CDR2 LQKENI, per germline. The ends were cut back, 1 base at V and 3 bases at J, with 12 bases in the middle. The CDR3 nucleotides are TGTGCCAGCTCACCACGTGGGGACACCTACACTGAAGCTTTCTTT. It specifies CASSPRGDTYTEAFF.

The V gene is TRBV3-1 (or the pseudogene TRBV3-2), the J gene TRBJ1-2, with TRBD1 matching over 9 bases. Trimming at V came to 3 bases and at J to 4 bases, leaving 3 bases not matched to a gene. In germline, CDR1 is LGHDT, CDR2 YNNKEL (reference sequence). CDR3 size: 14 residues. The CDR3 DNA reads TGTGCCAGCAGCCAGATGACAGGGGGCTATGGCTACACCTTC. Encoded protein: CASSQMTGGYGYTF.

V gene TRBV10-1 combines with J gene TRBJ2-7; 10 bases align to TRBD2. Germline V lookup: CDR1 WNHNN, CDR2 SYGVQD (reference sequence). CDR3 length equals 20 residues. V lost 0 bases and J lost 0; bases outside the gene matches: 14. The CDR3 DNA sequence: TGCGCCAGCAGTGAGTCGGGGGCTAGCGGGAGCCCTCCCTTCTCCTACGAGCAGTACTTC. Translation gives CASSESGASGSPPFSYEQYF.